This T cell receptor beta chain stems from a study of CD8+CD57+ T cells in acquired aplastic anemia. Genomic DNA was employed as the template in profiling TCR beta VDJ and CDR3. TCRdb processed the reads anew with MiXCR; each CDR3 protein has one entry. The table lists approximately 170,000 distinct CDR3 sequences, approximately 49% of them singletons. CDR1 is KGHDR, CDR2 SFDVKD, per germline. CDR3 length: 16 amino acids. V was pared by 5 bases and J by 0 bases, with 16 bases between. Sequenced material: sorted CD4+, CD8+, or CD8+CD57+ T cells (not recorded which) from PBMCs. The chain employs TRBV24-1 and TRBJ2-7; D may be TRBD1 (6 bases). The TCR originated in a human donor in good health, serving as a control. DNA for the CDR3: TGTGCCACCAGTGGCCTCTCGACAGGAAACTCCTACGAGCAGTACTTC. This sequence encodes CATSGLSTGNSYEQYF.